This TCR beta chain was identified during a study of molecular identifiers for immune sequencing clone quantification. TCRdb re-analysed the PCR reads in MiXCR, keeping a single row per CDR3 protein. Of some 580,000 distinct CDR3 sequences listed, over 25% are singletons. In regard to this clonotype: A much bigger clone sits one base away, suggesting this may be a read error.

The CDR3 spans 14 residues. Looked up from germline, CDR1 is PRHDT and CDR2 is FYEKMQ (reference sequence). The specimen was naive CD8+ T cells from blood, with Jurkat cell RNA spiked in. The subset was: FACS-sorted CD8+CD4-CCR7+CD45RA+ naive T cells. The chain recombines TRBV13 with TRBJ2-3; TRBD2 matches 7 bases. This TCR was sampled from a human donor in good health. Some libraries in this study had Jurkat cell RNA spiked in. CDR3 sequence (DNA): TGTGCCAGCAGCTTGAGCGGGGCCACAGAGACGCAGTATTTT. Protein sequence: CASSLSGATETQYF.